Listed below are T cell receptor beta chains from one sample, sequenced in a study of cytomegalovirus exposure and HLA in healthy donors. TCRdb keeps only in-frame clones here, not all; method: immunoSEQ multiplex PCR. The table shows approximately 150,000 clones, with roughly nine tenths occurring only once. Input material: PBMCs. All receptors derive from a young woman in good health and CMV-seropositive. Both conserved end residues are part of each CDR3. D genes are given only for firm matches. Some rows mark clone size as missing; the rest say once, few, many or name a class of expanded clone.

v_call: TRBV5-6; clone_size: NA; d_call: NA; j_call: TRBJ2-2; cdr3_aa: CASSWRGPTGELFF; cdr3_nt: TGTGCCAGCAGCTGGAGGGGGCCCACCGGGGAGCTGTTTTTT
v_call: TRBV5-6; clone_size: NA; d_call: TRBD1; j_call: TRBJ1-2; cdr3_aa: CASSPDRANYGYTF; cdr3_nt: TGTGCCAGCAGCCCGGACAGGGCTAACTATGGCTACACCTTC
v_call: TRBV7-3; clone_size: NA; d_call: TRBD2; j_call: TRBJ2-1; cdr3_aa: CASSLVAGGYNEQFF; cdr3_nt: TGTGCCAGCAGCTTAGTAGCGGGGGGGTACAATGAGCAGTTCTTC
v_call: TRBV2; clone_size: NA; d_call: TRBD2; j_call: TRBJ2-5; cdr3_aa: CATGTTETQYF; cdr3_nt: TGTGCCACCGGGACTACGGAGACCCAGTACTTC
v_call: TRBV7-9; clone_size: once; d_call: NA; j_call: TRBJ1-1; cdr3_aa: CASSFSGTEAFF; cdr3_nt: TGTGCCAGCAGCTTTTCGGGCACTGAAGCTTTCTTT
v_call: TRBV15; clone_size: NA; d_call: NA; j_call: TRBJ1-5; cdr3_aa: CATSRDFGNQPQHF; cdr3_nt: TGTGCCACCAGCAGAGATTTCGGTAATCAGCCCCAGCATTTT
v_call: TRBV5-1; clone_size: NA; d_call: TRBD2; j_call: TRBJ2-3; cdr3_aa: CASSFTGLAGVLDTQYF; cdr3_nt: TGCGCCAGCAGCTTCACAGGACTAGCGGGAGTTCTAGATACGCAGTATTTT
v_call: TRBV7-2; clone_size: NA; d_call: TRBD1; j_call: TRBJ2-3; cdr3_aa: CASSFTGDSTDTQYF; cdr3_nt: TGTGCCAGCAGCTTTACAGGGGATAGCACAGATACGCAGTATTTT
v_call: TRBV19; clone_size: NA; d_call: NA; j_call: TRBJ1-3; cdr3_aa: CASSPRLNSGNTIYF; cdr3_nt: TGTGCCAGTAGTCCGCGCCTCAACTCTGGAAACACCATATATTTT
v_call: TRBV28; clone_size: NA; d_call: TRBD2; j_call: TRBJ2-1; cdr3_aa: CASSLAGGEQFF; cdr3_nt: TGTGCCAGCAGTTTAGCGGGGGGTGAGCAGTTCTTC
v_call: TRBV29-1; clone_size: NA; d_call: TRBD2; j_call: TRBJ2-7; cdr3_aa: CSVSTSAGGYEQYF; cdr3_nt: TGCAGCGTTTCCACTTCTGCGGGAGGGTACGAGCAGTACTTC
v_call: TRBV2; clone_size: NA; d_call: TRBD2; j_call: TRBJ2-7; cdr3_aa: CASTGVAGASEQYF; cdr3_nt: TGTGCCTCCACAGGGGTAGCGGGAGCGTCCGAGCAGTACTTC
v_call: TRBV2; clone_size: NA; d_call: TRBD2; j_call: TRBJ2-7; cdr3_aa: CASRELAGALVQYF; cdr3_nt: TGTGCCAGCAGGGAACTAGCGGGAGCTTTAGTGCAGTACTTC
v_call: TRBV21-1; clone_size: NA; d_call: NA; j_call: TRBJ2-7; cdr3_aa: CAMNRFSTYEQYF; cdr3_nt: TGTGCCATGAACAGGTTCTCAACTTACGAGCAGTACTTC
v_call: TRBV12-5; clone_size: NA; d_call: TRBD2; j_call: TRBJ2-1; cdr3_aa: CASGGLAGGFYNEQFF; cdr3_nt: TGTGCTAGTGGGGGACTAGCGGGAGGGTTCTACAATGAGCAGTTCTTC
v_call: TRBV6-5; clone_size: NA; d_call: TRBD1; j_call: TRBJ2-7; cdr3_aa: CASYRGPSYEQYF; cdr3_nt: TGTGCCAGTTACAGGGGGCCCTCCTACGAGCAGTACTTC
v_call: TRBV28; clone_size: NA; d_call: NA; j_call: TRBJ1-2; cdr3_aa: CASSFGLLGYTF; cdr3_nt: TGTGCCAGCAGTTTTGGGCTATTGGGCTACACCTTC
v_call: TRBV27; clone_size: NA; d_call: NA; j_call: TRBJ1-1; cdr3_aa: CASSTPGGSTEAFF; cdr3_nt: TGTGCCAGCAGTACGCCCGGGGGGAGCACTGAAGCTTTCTTT
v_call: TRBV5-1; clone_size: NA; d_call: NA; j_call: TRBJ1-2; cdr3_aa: CASSSLTGVYGYTF; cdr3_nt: TGCGCCAGCAGCTCCCTGACAGGCGTCTATGGCTACACCTTC
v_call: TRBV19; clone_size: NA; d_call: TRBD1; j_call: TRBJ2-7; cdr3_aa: CASSMSLSQGAYEQYF; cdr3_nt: TGTGCCAGTAGTATGAGTTTGTCGCAGGGGGCCTACGAGCAGTACTTC
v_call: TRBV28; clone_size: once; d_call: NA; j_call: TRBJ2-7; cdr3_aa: CASSLVSGDEQYF; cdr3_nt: TGTGCCAGCAGTTTAGTTTCAGGGGACGAGCAGTACTTC
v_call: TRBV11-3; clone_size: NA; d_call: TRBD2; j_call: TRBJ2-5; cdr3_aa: CASSEGRLAVVETQYF; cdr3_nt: TGTGCCAGCAGCGAAGGCCGACTAGCGGTCGTGGAGACCCAGTACTTC
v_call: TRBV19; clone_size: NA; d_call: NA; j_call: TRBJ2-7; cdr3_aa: CASALRADAYEQYF; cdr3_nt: TGTGCCTCAGCCCTGCGGGCCGACGCCTACGAGCAGTACTTC
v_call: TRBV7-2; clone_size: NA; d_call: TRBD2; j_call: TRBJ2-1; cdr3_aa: CASSLGLAGGYTYNEQFF; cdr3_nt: TGTGCCAGCAGCTTGGGACTAGCGGGAGGGTACACCTACAATGAGCAGTTCTTC
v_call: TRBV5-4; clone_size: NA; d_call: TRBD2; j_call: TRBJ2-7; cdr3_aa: CASSLESGRVNEQYF; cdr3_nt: TGTGCCAGCAGCTTGGAAAGCGGGAGGGTAAACGAGCAGTACTTC
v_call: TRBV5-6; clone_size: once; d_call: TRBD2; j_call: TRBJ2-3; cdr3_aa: CASRRSGRVTDTQYF; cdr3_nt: TGTGCCAGCAGACGGAGCGGGAGGGTTACAGATACGCAGTATTTT
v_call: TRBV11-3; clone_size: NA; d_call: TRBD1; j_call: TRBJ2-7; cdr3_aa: CASSSTTGYQQYF; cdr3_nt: TGTGCCAGCAGCAGCACGACAGGGTACCAGCAGTACTTC
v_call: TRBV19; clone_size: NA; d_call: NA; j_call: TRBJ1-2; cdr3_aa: CASSPPGQLYGYTF; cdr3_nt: TGTGCCAGTAGTCCCCCCGGACAGCTCTATGGCTACACCTTC
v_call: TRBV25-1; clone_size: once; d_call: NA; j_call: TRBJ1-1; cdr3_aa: CASSGAYRQHLNDEAFF; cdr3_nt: TGTGCCAGCAGTGGGGCTTACCGACAGCATCTCAACGATGAAGCTTTCTTT
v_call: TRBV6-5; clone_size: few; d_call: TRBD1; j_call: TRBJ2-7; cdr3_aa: CASSYSTGGYEQYF; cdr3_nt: TGTGCCAGCAGTTACTCGACAGGGGGCTACGAGCAGTACTTC
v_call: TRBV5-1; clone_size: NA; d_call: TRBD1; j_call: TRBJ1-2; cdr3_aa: CASSATRQGNYGYTF; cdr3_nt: TGCGCCAGCAGCGCCACTCGACAGGGGAACTATGGCTACACCTTC
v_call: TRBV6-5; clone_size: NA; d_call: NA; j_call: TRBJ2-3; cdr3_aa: CAGPPRETSTDTQYF; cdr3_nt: TGTGCCGGCCCCCCTCGGGAAACTAGCACAGATACGCAGTATTTT
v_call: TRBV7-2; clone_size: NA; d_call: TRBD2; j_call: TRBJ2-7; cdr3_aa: CASSLESREGYEQYF; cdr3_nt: TGTGCCAGCAGCTTAGAAAGCCGGGAGGGTTACGAGCAGTACTTC
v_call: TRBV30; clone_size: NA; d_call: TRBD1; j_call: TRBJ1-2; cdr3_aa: CAWTRQGAILYGYTF; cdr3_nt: TGTGCCTGGACGCGACAGGGGGCAATCCTTTATGGCTACACCTTC
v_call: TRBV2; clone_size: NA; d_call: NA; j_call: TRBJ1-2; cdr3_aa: CASSQGNYGYTF; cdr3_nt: TGTGCCAGCAGTCAGGGTAACTATGGCTACACCTTC
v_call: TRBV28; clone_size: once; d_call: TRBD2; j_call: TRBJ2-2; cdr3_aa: CASSLARGGREVGELFF; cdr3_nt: TGTGCCAGCAGTTTAGCAAGAGGCGGGAGGGAGGTCGGGGAGCTGTTTTTT
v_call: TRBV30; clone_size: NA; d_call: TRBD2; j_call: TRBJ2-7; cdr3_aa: CAWSALGRGISYEQYF; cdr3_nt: TGTGCCTGGAGTGCCCTCGGGCGGGGGATCTCCTACGAGCAGTACTTC
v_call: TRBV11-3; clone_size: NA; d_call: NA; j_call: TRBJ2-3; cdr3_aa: CASRPGGGSTDTQYF; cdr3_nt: TGTGCCAGCAGACCCGGTGGGGGCAGCACAGATACGCAGTATTTT
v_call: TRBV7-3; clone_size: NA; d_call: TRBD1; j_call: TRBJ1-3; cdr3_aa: CASSSGGFGNTIYF; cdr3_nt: TGTGCCAGCAGCTCAGGGGGATTTGGAAACACCATATATTTT
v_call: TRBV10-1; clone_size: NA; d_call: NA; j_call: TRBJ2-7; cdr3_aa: CANKDITYEQYF; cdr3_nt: TGCGCCAACAAGGACATAACCTACGAGCAGTACTTC